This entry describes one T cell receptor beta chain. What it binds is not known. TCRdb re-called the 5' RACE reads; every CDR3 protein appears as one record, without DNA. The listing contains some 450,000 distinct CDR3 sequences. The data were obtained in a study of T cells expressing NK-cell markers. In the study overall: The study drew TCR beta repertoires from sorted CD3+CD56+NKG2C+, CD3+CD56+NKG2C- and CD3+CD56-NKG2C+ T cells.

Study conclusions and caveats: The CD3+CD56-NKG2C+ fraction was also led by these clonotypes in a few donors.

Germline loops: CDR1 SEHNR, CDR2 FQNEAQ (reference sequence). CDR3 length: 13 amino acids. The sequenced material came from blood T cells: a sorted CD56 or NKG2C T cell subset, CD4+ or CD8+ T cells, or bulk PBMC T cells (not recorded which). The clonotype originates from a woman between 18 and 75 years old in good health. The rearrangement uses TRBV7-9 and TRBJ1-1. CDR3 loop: CASSLEGLTEAFF.